A single sample gave rise to the 3 T cell receptor beta chains below, sequenced in a study of blood T cell repertoires in COVID-19. TCRdb's table, derived via immunoSEQ multiplex PCR, lists solely in-frame clones and lacks some. This sample has nearly 110,000 clones, with under 85% found just once. The sequencing sample was made of peripheral blood. The receptors derive from an older woman with acute or convalescent COVID-19.

This sequence joins TRBV10-3 and TRBJ2-7; 12 nucleotides align to TRBD2. The CDR3 has 18 residues. From germline, CDR1 is ENHRY and CDR2 SYGVKD. Unmatched junction bases numbered 8, after V lost 0 bases and J lost 2 bases. The DNA of the CDR3 is TGTGCCATCAGTGAGTCGTCGGAGACTAGCGGGAGAACCTACGAGCAGTACTTC. Translating gives CAISESSETSGRTYEQYF.

The chain employs TRBV28 and TRBJ2-1, with TRBD1 identical over 9 bases. V lost 4 bases to trimming and J lost 7 bases; unmatched junction nucleotides: 8. From germline, CDR1 is MDHEN and CDR2 SYDVKM. The CDR3 is 15 amino acids. CDR3 residues: CASSYPGTGLNEQFF. CDR3 DNA: TGTGCCAGCAGTTACCCCGGGACAGGGCTGAATGAGCAGTTCTTC. The variable domain in full, with the rest retrieved from reference TRBV28 and TRBJ2-1, is DVKVTQSSRYLVKRTGEKVFLECVQDMDHENMFWYRQDPGLGLRLIYFSYDVKMKEKGDIPEGYSVSREKKERFSLILESASTNQTSMYLCASSYPGTGLNEQFFGPGTRLTVL.

Concerning this clone: The sample has other DNA sequences that encode this CDR3 too. The J gene is TRBJ2-2, the V gene TRBV5-1; TRBD2 matches at 12 bases. Germline-derived CDR1 and CDR2 are SGHRS and YFSETQ. CDR3 size: 16 residues. Trimming cost V 2 bases and J 1 base; bases outside gene matches: 0. Here the CDR3 reads CASSLLAGGNTGELFF. As DNA, the CDR3 is TGCGCCAGCAGCTTACTAGCGGGGGGGAACACCGGGGAGCTGTTTTTT.